A single sample gave rise to the 20 T cell receptor beta chains below, sequenced in a study of shared clonotypes between healthy human individuals. Sequencing was performed with immunoSEQ multiplex PCR; in TCRdb, only in-frame clones are kept and a portion is missing. The table includes about 2 million clones, about 95% detected once. Only CD45RO-negative cells positively selected for CCR7 counted as naive CD8 cells, so terminally differentiated effector memory CD45RA+ cells were excluded. The sample consisted of naive CD8+ T cells sorted from blood. These receptors came from a man aged 18 to 35 in good health.

CDR3 loop: CASSVGTGMGETQYF. DNA of the CDR3: TGTGCCAGCAGCGTAGGGACAGGGATGGGAGAGACCCAGTACTTC. This chain joins TRBV9 and TRBJ2-5, with 8 bases matching TRBD1. Germline CDR1 and CDR2: SGDLS and YYNGEE. After removal of 0 bases from V and 4 bases from J, the junction contained 5 bases not matched to a gene. This CDR3 is 15 amino acids long.

Note on this clone: The sample carries other DNA sequences with the same CDR3. V is TRBV4-1 and J is TRBJ2-7; D unresolved. V lost 4 bases, J lost 1 base, and 8 bases lay in between. The CDR3 extends over 13 amino acids. Germline V gives CDR1 MGHRA, CDR2 YSYEKL. The CDR3 nucleotides read TGCGCCAGCAGCCCCCTCGGGTCCTACGAGCAGTACTTC. It specifies CASSPLGSYEQYF.

The CDR3 protein is CASSDDNNSPLHF. The CDR3, as DNA: TGCGCCAGCAGTGACGACAACAATTCACCCCTCCACTTT. The chain combines TRBV10-1 with TRBJ1-6; unclear D gene. CDR1 and CDR2 from the germline V gene are WNHNN and SYGVQD (reference sequence). CDR3 length: 13 amino acids. Trimming stripped 3 bases from V and 7 bases from J, with 7 bases between.

This clone was detected only once. V and J are TRBV5-6 and TRBJ2-7, with unresolved D. The CDR3 is 13 amino acids. The ends were cut back, 2 bases at V and 4 bases at J, with 10 bases in the middle. Germline assignment: CDR1 SGHDT and CDR2 YYEEEE. The CDR3 loop is CASSFGGQYEQYF. The CDR3 DNA sequence: TGTGCCAGCAGCTTTGGCGGCCAATACGAGCAGTACTTC.

The rearrangement uses TRBV19 and TRBJ1-1; D call uncertain. The ends were cut back, 4 bases at V and 1 base at J, with 19 bases in the middle. The length of the CDR3 is 17 residues. Germline assignment: CDR1 LNHDA and CDR2 SQIVND (reference sequence). CDR3: CASSTPYWEMGNTEAFF. The CDR3 DNA sequence: TGTGCCAGTAGTACTCCTTATTGGGAAATGGGGAACACTGAAGCTTTCTTT.

Note on this clone: The same CDR3 arises from other DNA sequences in this sample as well. The chain carries TRBV4-3 and TRBJ2-7, with D tentatively TRBD2 (5 bases). The V and J ends lost 0 bases and 2 bases respectively, with 8 bases between them. From germline, CDR1 is LGHNA and CDR2 YSLEER. The CDR3 is 14 residues long. CDR3 region: CASSQDRGAYEQYF. CDR3 nucleotide sequence: TGCGCCAGCAGCCAAGATCGGGGAGCCTACGAGCAGTACTTC.

V gene TRBV18 combines with J gene TRBJ2-1; D is unclear. This CDR3 comprises 15 residues. From germline, CDR1 is KGHSH and CDR2 LQKENI. Trimming cost V 2 bases and J 8 bases, with 16 bases left between them. The CDR3 loop is CASSPYIWEWDEQFF. The CDR3, as DNA: TGTGCCAGCTCACCATACATCTGGGAATGGGATGAGCAGTTCTTC.

This chain joins TRBV6-6 and TRBJ1-4; D is uncertain. Deletions cut 3 bases from V and 8 bases from J, with 16 bases between. Germline CDR1 reads MNHNY; CDR2 reads SVGAGI (reference sequence). The CDR3 runs 15 residues. DNA of the CDR3: TGTGCCAGCAGTTATGAGGTAGCGACCGACGAAAAACTGTTTTTT. It specifies CASSYEVATDEKLFF.

This chain uses TRBV5-4 with TRBJ1-2; D unresolved. Deletions cut 1 base from V and 5 bases from J, with 15 bases between. The CDR3 is made up of 15 amino acids. The V gene's germline CDR1 is SGHNT and CDR2 YYREEE (reference sequence). DNA for the CDR3: TGTGCCAGCAGCTTGTCAACGCAGGTCCTTTATGGCTACACCTTC. This sequence encodes CASSLSTQVLYGYTF. The full variable domain, with the rest looked up from reference TRBV5-4 and TRBJ1-2, is ETGVTQSPTHLIKTRGQQVTLRCSSQSGHNTVSWYQQALGQGPQFIFQYYREEENGRGNFPPRFSGLQFPNYSSELNVNALELDDSALYLCASSLSTQVLYGYTFGSGTRLTVV.

This rearrangement joins TRBV28 to TRBJ2-5, with a tentative D call TRBD1 (5 bases). V was clipped by 6 bases and J by 4 bases, with 15 bases between them. Germline V gives CDR1 MDHEN, CDR2 SYDVKM. There are 14 residues in the CDR3. CDR3 DNA sequence: TGTGCCAGCAGAACCCAGGGATTGGGAGAGACCCAGTACTTC. Translation: CASRTQGLGETQYF.

This rearrangement joins TRBV13 to TRBJ2-3; D is undetermined. Per the germline V gene, CDR1 is PRHDT and CDR2 is FYEKMQ (reference sequence). V lost 5 bases to trimming and J lost 6 bases, with 9 bases between them. The CDR3 length is 12 residues. CDR3 coding DNA: TGTGCCAGCAGCCTATGGGGTGATACGCAGTATTTT. Translating it yields CASSLWGDTQYF.

This clone appeared a single time. J is TRBJ2-1 and V is TRBV18; the D is unclear. This CDR3 region has 15 residues. CDR1 is KGHSH and CDR2 is LQKENI in the germline V gene. The ends were cut back, 0 bases at V and 4 bases at J, with 10 bases in the middle. CDR3 sequence (DNA): TGTGCCAGCTCACCACCGGAACGGCCTTACAATGAGCAGTTCTTC. Its translation: CASSPPERPYNEQFF.

This clone was seen a handful of times. This chain joins TRBV4-1 and TRBJ1-2; unclear D gene. V dropped 1 base and J dropped 6 bases, with 12 bases sitting between them. The CDR3 has 14 residues. CDR1 and CDR2 from the germline V gene are MGHRA and YSYEKL. CDR3 residues: CASSQGPRLDGYTF. The DNA of the CDR3 is TGCGCCAGCAGCCAAGGGCCCCGGCTGGATGGCTACACCTTC.

The rearrangement joins TRBV7-9 to TRBJ2-5; D is perhaps TRBD2 (6 bases). The CDR3 has 13 residues. V dropped 5 bases and J dropped 3 bases, with 10 bases sitting between them. CDR1 SEHNR and CDR2 FQNEAQ come from the germline V gene (reference sequence). CDR3 sequence reads: CASSRSGEETQYF. As DNA, the CDR3 is TGTGCCAGCAGCCGTTCGGGGGAAGAGACCCAGTACTTC.

The chain links TRBV11-2 to TRBJ2-3; 8 bases match TRBD2. Unmatched junction bases numbered 7, after V lost 1 base and J lost 1 base. The germline V gene encodes CDR1 SGHAT and CDR2 FQNNGV. This CDR3 spans 17 amino acids. The CDR3 nucleotides read TGTGCCAGCAGCTTAGCGGGAGGGCCATTGGGCACAGATACGCAGTATTTT. It is translated as CASSLAGGPLGTDTQYF. Based on the CDR3 plus reference TRBV11-2 and TRBJ2-3, the full variable domain is EAGVAQSPRYKIIEKRQSVAFWCNPISGHATLYWYQQILGQGPKLLIQFQNNGVVDDSQLPKDRFSAERLKGVDSTLKIQPAKLEDSAVYLCASSLAGGPLGTDTQYFGPGTRLTVL.

The gene calls are TRBV5-1 and TRBJ1-1; D uncertain. Trimming cost V 4 bases and J 6 bases, with 16 bases left between them. The germline V gene encodes CDR1 SGHRS and CDR2 YFSETQ. The CDR3 covers 14 residues. CDR3 region: CASSPSMWYAEAFF. The CDR3 DNA is TGCGCCAGCAGCCCCAGTATGTGGTACGCTGAAGCTTTCTTT.

The rearrangement uses TRBV7-9 and TRBJ2-5; 7 bases are a match to TRBD1. The CDR3 has 16 amino acids. The germline V gene has CDR1 SEHNR and CDR2 FQNEAQ (reference sequence). V lost 4 bases, J lost 5 bases, and 13 bases stayed unmatched. This CDR3 reads CASSSLDRQGPETQYF. In nucleotides, the CDR3 is TGTGCCAGCAGCTCTTTAGACCGACAGGGCCCGGAGACCCAGTACTTC.

The chain carries TRBV7-8 and TRBJ1-2, with a possible D match to TRBD1 (6 bases). The length of the CDR3 is 15 residues. In germline, CDR1 is SGHVS, CDR2 FQNEAQ. V was clipped by 5 bases and J by 2 bases, with 15 bases between them. The CDR3 reads CASSPPDRINYGYTF. CDR3 nucleotide sequence: TGTGCCAGCAGCCCCCCGGACAGAATAAACTATGGCTACACCTTC.

The J gene is TRBJ2-3, the V gene TRBV30; TRBD2 is a possible D gene (6 bases). V lost 2 bases and J lost 1, with 10 bases in between. Germline V lookup: CDR1 GTSNPN, CDR2 SVGIG (reference sequence). This CDR3 spans 14 amino acids. In DNA, the CDR3 is TGTGCCTGGAGTTCGCGGGGAGGCACAGATACGCAGTATTTT. Its translation: CAWSSRGGTDTQYF.

The chain employs TRBV11-2 and TRBJ1-3; D ambiguous. Trimming stripped 1 base from V and 4 bases from J, with 14 bases between. The CDR3 contains 16 residues. Germline V CDR1 and CDR2: SGHAT, FQNNGV. The CDR3 DNA reads as TGTGCCAGCAGCTTAGGCCATCAAGTACCGGGAAACACCATATATTTT. As protein: CASSLGHQVPGNTIYF.